The entry below gives a single T cell receptor beta chain sequence along with its context. Its antigen remains unknown. TCRdb keeps only in-frame clones here, not all; method: immunoSEQ multiplex PCR. The repertoire has about 130,000 clones, nearly 90% of them found once; the top ten carry 0.95% to 1.5%. The sample is drawn from a study of cytomegalovirus exposure and HLA in healthy donors. The CDR3 is made up of 15 amino acids. V dropped 0 bases and J dropped 0 bases, with 9 bases sitting between them. Germline V gene lookup returns CDR1 MNHNS and CDR2 SASEGT. Study-level results: Altogether, more than 150 TCR beta chains were recorded as cytomegalovirus-associated. The classifier reportedly diagnosed cytomegalovirus status with high specificity and sensitivity. Most TCRs appeared rarely, but some public TCRs recurred in many donors.

The rearrangement links TRBV6-1 to TRBJ2-7, with D unclear. Sequencing input: PBMCs. The TCR comes from a woman under 30 in good health and CMV-seronegative. CDR3 in DNA: TGTGCCAGCAGTGAAGCTCAGGTACCCTCCTACGAGCAGTACTTC. This gives the protein CASSEAQVPSYEQYF.